The next 5 T cell receptor beta chains were all read from a single sample in a study of blood T cell repertoires in COVID-19. TCRdb's copy holds only in-frame clones and misses some; the assay was immunoSEQ multiplex PCR. The sample lists roughly 150,000 clones; approximately 84% were seen once. Sample: peripheral blood. The source of these receptors is an elderly woman with acute or convalescent COVID-19.

The V and J genes are TRBV28 and TRBJ2-1; possibly TRBD1 for D (5 bases). This CDR3 comprises 14 residues. Trimming pared 5 bases from V and 2 bases from J, leaving 10 bases between. Germline loops: CDR1 MDHEN, CDR2 SYDVKM. This chain's CDR3 is CASSLPGPYNEQFF. CDR3 nucleotide sequence: TGTGCCAGCAGTCTGCCAGGGCCCTACAATGAGCAGTTCTTC.

The chain carries TRBV6-6 and TRBJ2-1, with a tentative D call TRBD1 (7 bases). There are 15 residues in the CDR3. Per germline, CDR1 MNHNY and CDR2 SVGAGI (reference sequence). V was pared by 6 bases and J by 0 bases, with 12 bases between. The CDR3: CASRQGGLSYNEQFF. The CDR3 nucleotides are TGTGCCAGCAGGCAGGGGGGACTCTCCTACAATGAGCAGTTCTTC.

The gene calls are TRBV9 and TRBJ1-2, with 8 nucleotides matching TRBD1. The V gene's germline CDR1 is SGDLS and CDR2 YYNGEE. The CDR3 covers 15 residues. J lost 4 bases, V lost 4 bases, and 9 bases had no gene match. CDR3: CASSPSGTGSYGYTF. The CDR3 coding sequence is TGTGCCAGCAGCCCGTCAGGGACAGGAAGCTATGGCTACACCTTC.

This rearrangement joins TRBV7-9 to TRBJ1-2; D unresolved. The CDR3 spans 14 residues. The germline gives CDR1 SEHNR, CDR2 FQNEAQ (reference sequence). The V and J ends lost 3 bases and 8 bases respectively, with 16 bases between them. The DNA of the CDR3 is TGTGCCAGCAGCTTTTCTACGGCCTCAGGAGGCTACACCTTC. It translates to CASSFSTASGGYTF.

V and J are TRBV19 and TRBJ1-2; no definite D call. The V gene lost 3 bases and the J gene lost 1 base, with 9 bases spanning the gap. CDR3 length: 14 amino acids. Germline CDR1 LNHDA, CDR2 SQIVND (reference sequence). The CDR3 loop is CASSISTSNYGYTF. The CDR3 DNA reads as TGTGCCAGTAGTATCTCGACAAGTAACTATGGCTACACCTTC.